The TCR beta chain described here comes from a study of human T cells and chemical hapten exposure. In the study overall: After 6 days, upper back 0.01% DPC patch tests were scored.

For the library, individual cDNA molecules each received unique molecular identifiers. MiXCR, run by TCRdb on the RACE reads, gives a single entry per CDR3 protein. Altogether about 120,000 distinct CDR3 sequences are present, around 10% being singletons, with the ten largest covering approximately 1.4%. CDR3 length: 16 residues. CDR1 is LGHNA, CDR2 YSLEER, per germline. V lost 1 base to trimming and J lost 0 bases, with 11 bases between them. This clonotype was recorded at least ten times. Noted time point: patch test 1, 2 weeks after DPC sensitization. The treatment is: therapeutic diphenylcyclopropenone sensitization with weekly scalp DPC.

The sequence was collected from a woman in her 50s with alopecia areata. Some clones in this sample may be carry-over from other donors' samples. The chain carries TRBV4-3 and TRBJ2-3; D gene unclear. Sequencing was performed on whole blood, taken in connection with sensitization to the hapten diphenylcyclopropenone (DPC). The CDR3 bases are TGCGCCAGCAGCCAAGCATACGTGACTAGCACAGATACGCAGTATTTT. Translating it yields CASSQAYVTSTDTQYF.